These 6 T cell receptor beta chains originate from one sample sequenced in a study of blood T cells in healthy people across ages. A second PCR, run for about 7 to 11 cycles, used a sample-barcoded 5' primer plus a J-beta primer mix. TCRdb processed the 5' RACE reads anew with MiXCR; each CDR3 protein has one entry. In the table there are some 930,000 distinct CDR3 sequences, about 27% of which are singletons. The same data also went into a second study, on T cells of mothers and their children.

Sequencing input: blood. The receptors shown here come from a woman between 35 and 50 years old in good health.

The chain is built from TRBV6-1 and TRBJ2-6, with TRBD1 as a possible D gene (7 bases). Germline V CDR1 and CDR2: MNHNS, SASEGT. This CDR3 region has 17 residues. Trimming took off 5 bases at V and 2 bases at J, with 16 bases between the two ends. The CDR3 region has the DNA TGTGCCAGCAGTACCCCGAGGAGGGGGCCTGGGGCCAACGTCCTGACTTTC. Protein sequence: CASSTPRRGPGANVLTF.

The V gene is TRBV5-1, the J gene TRBJ2-3; possible D gene TRBD1, 6 bases. This CDR3 is built from 18 residues. The V gene lost 4 bases and the J gene lost 4 bases, with 25 bases spanning the gap. Germline V CDR1 and CDR2: SGHRS, YFSETQ. The CDR3 loop reads CASSRGGIQGMMPDTQYF. DNA of the CDR3: TGCGCCAGCAGCCGAGGTGGGATACAGGGAATGATGCCAGATACGCAGTATTTT.

The chain is built from TRBV20-1 and TRBJ1-2; D is uncertain. The CDR3 length is 13 residues. V was trimmed by 6 bases and J by 5 bases, leaving 16 bases between them. Germline CDR1 and CDR2: DFQATT and SNEGSKA (reference sequence). The DNA for the CDR3 is TGCAGTGCCCCGATGGCCCATACTTATGGCTACACCTTC. It specifies CSAPMAHTYGYTF.

The V gene is TRBV29-1, the J gene TRBJ1-5; 7 bases match TRBD1. Germline lookup yields CDR1 SQVTM and CDR2 ANQGSEA. CDR3 size: 14 residues. The V and J ends lost 4 bases and 5 bases, in that order; junction bases with no gene match: 8. CDR3 sequence reads: CSVGETGLHQPQHF. Here the CDR3 DNA reads TGCAGCGTTGGGGAGACAGGGTTGCATCAGCCCCAGCATTTT.

CDR3 sequence reads: CATSDSQGTDTQYF. For the CDR3, the DNA is TGTGCCACCAGTGATTCACAGGGCACAGATACGCAGTATTTT. The chain links TRBV24-1 to TRBJ2-3; D possibly corresponds to TRBD1 (5 bases). CDR3 length: 14 amino acids. V lost 2 bases to trimming and J lost 1 base, with 6 bases between them. Looked up from germline, CDR1 is KGHDR and CDR2 is SFDVKD.

This clonotype was recorded a few times. The DNA for the CDR3 is TGCAGTGCTAGAATTCCAGGGACCGTCTCCTACGAGCAGTACTTC. It encodes CSARIPGTVSYEQYF. The genes are TRBV20-1 and TRBJ2-7; D is perhaps TRBD1 or TRBD2 (5 bases each). V was shortened by 2 bases and J by 0 bases, with 14 bases between the two germline ends. Germline-derived CDR1 and CDR2 are DFQATT and SNEGSKA (reference sequence). CDR3 size: 15 residues.